These 15 T cell receptor beta chains originate from one sample sequenced in a study of T cells in Graves' hyperthyroidism and ophthalmopathy. From RNA transcripts, TCR beta CDR3 regions were amplified. First-round RT-PCR of the TCR CDR3 relied on the HTBI primer set. MiXCR, run by TCRdb on the multiplex PCR reads, gives a single entry per CDR3 protein. The sample contains hundreds of thousands of distinct CDR3 sequences, 40% to 55% of which appear only once. What was sequenced was peripheral blood or thyroid tissue (not recorded which). Receptor source: an adult man with Graves' disease, either hyperthyroidism or ophthalmopathy (not recorded which).

CDR3 sequence (DNA): TGTGCCAGCACCCTAGGGCCGAACACTGAAGCTTTCTTT. Its protein product is CASTLGPNTEAFF. The V and J genes are TRBV7-2 and TRBJ1-1; D gene ambiguous. Germline lookup yields CDR1 SGHTA and CDR2 FQGNSA. V was pared by 7 bases and J by 1 base, with 10 bases between. CDR3 size: 13 residues.

This chain connects TRBV6-6 to TRBJ1-5; D gene ambiguous. The CDR3 runs to 10 residues. Trimming pared 5 bases from V and 11 bases from J, leaving 7 bases between. Germline-derived CDR1 and CDR2 are MNHNY and SVGAGI (reference sequence). The CDR3 DNA is TGTGCCAGCAGTCCGGGAGCCCAGCATTTT. It yields the protein CASSPGAQHF.

Only a few counts were recorded for this clonotype. The chain carries TRBV19 and TRBJ1-1; D is undetermined. Trimming pared 3 bases from V and 2 bases from J, leaving 13 bases between. CDR1 is LNHDA and CDR2 is SQIVND in the germline V gene (reference sequence). This CDR3 has 15 residues. The CDR3 DNA sequence: TGTGCCAGTAGTATCGGGGTCCGGGTAAACACTGAAGCTTTCTTT. It translates to CASSIGVRVNTEAFF.

The chain is built from TRBV29-1 and TRBJ1-2; perhaps TRBD1 as D (5 bases). V lost 4 bases and J 4 bases, leaving 10 bases between the germline ends. The V gene's germline CDR1 is SQVTM and CDR2 ANQGSEA. CDR3 length: 12 residues. The CDR3, as DNA: TGCAGCGTTGGAGACAGAATCTATGGCTACACCTTC. This encodes CSVGDRIYGYTF.

The genes are TRBV5-5 and TRBJ2-7; 8 nucleotides align to TRBD2. The germline V gene has CDR1 SGHKS and CDR2 YYEKEE (reference sequence). The CDR3 is made up of 18 amino acids. V was pared by 1 base and J by 0 bases, with 12 bases of the junction left unmatched. CDR3 amino acids: CASSLTVSGKEGSYEQYF. CDR3 bases: TGTGCCAGCAGCTTGACAGTTAGCGGGAAAGAGGGCTCCTACGAGCAGTACTTC.

V gene TRBV7-9 combines with J gene TRBJ1-4, with 10 positions matching TRBD1. CDR1 and CDR2 from the germline V gene are SEHNR and FQNEAQ (reference sequence). V shed 3 bases and J 7 bases; nucleotides not matched to a gene: 8. The CDR3 length is 16 residues. This chain's CDR3 is CASSFRDRGGGEKLFF. The CDR3 nucleotides read TGTGCCAGCAGCTTCCGGGACAGGGGCGGTGGTGAAAAACTGTTTTTT.

This chain connects TRBV20-1 to TRBJ1-1; D remains unclear. This CDR3 is built from 14 residues. Germline V gene data show CDR1 as DFQATT and CDR2 as SNEGSKA (reference sequence). V was cut by 3 bases and J by 1 base, with 12 bases left in between. The CDR3 DNA reads TGCAGTGCTAGTTGGCGAGTAGCGAACACTGAAGCTTTCTTT. Translation gives CSASWRVANTEAFF.

The chain recombines TRBV20-1 with TRBJ1-5; a weak D match, TRBD1 (6 bases). Germline V gives CDR1 DFQATT, CDR2 SNEGSKA (reference sequence). The CDR3 is 17 amino acids. V was clipped by 3 bases and J by 2 bases, with 20 bases between them. CDR3 loop: CSASASRGTRGNQPQHF. The CDR3, as DNA: TGCAGTGCTAGTGCCTCCAGGGGTACTAGGGGCAATCAGCCCCAGCATTTT.

This clonotype was detected many times. V and J are TRBV19 and TRBJ1-1; possibly TRBD1 for D (6 bases). The V end lost 1 base, the J end lost 8 bases, and 11 bases lay between the germline ends. CDR3 length equals 13 residues. Germline assignment: CDR1 LNHDA and CDR2 SQIVND (reference sequence). The DNA of the CDR3 is TGTGCCAGTAGTATAGGACAGGCGACAGAAGCTTTCTTT. Its protein is CASSIGQATEAFF.

The V and J genes are TRBV6-1 and TRBJ2-7; the D gene could be TRBD1 or TRBD2 (5 bases each). The CDR3 runs 14 residues. V gave up 6 bases and J gave up 7 bases, with 19 bases separating them. Germline assignment: CDR1 MNHNS and CDR2 SASEGT. The DNA of the CDR3 is TGTGCCAGCAGAACGAGGCAGGGAGAGGGGGAGCAGTACTTC. Its protein is CASRTRQGEGEQYF.

The chain has TRBV9 and TRBJ2-3, with 12 bases fitting TRBD2. The junction had 6 bases not matched to a gene; V was cut back by 4 bases and J by 0 bases. The V gene's germline CDR1 is SGDLS and CDR2 YYNGEE. The CDR3 contains 17 residues. In DNA, the CDR3 is TGTGCCAGCAGCACCGGGACTAGCGGGTCTAGCACAGATACGCAGTATTTT. Translating gives CASSTGTSGSSTDTQYF.

The V call is TRBV9, the J call TRBJ1-4; 8 positions match TRBD1. The CDR3 totals 14 residues. Germline assignment: CDR1 SGDLS and CDR2 YYNGEE. J was trimmed by 5 bases and V by 3 bases; bases with no gene match: 3. This chain's CDR3 is CASSARDRNEKLFF. The CDR3 bases are TGTGCCAGCAGCGCCCGGGACAGGAATGAAAAACTGTTTTTT.

This clonotype was counted many times. A junction end diverges from the germline sequence, so it may reflect a read error. This chain connects TRBV4-1 to TRBJ1-5, with a possible D match to TRBD1 (5 bases). The germline V gene has CDR1 MGHRA and CDR2 YSYEKL. The CDR3 sequence is 15 residues long. The CDR3, as DNA: TGTGCCAGCAGCCAAGATGGGGGTAGCAATCAGCCCCAGCATTTT. Its translation is CASSQDGGSNQPQHF.

This clonotype was counted only a few times. This chain links TRBV9 with TRBJ1-1; 9 bases line up with TRBD1. The length of the CDR3 is 15 residues. Germline loops: CDR1 SGDLS, CDR2 YYNGEE. The junction had 6 bases not matched to a gene; V was cut back by 1 base and J by 5 bases. CDR3 nucleotides: TGTGCCAGCAGCGTATTACAGGGGGCTGGGACTGAAGCTTTCTTT. Protein sequence: CASSVLQGAGTEAFF. The full variable domain, completed using reference TRBV9 and TRBJ1-1, is DSGVTQTPKHLITATGQRVTLRCSPRSGDLSVYWYQQSLDQGLQFLIQYYNGEERAKGNILERFSAQQFPDLHSELNLSSLELGDSALYFCASSVLQGAGTEAFFGQGTRLTVV.

Only a few counts were recorded for this clonotype. The chain recombines TRBV2 with TRBJ1-6; 9 bases agree with TRBD1. CDR3 length: 16 amino acids. The germline CDR1 and CDR2 sequences are SNHLY and FYNNEI. The ends lost 8 bases at V and 0 bases at J; junction bases unmatched: 5. This chain's CDR3 is CASGGQGGSYNSPLHF. In DNA form, the CDR3 reads TGTGCCAGCGGGGGACAGGGTGGCTCCTATAATTCACCCCTCCACTTT.